These 5 T cell receptor beta chains were all obtained from the same sample, sequenced in a study of blood T cells in healthy people across ages. Next came a second PCR, run for 7 to 11 cycles, which used a sample-barcoded 5' primer along with a J-beta primer mix. One entry per CDR3 protein, called by TCRdb with MiXCR from the 5' RACE reads. The sample contains around 1,500,000 distinct CDR3 sequences, around two fifths of which appear only once. Sequenced input: blood. The receptors stem from a woman under 30 in good health.

There are a few counts of this clonotype. The chain carries TRBV7-2 and TRBJ2-5, with TRBD2 matching over 10 bases. CDR1 SGHTA and CDR2 FQGNSA come from the germline V gene. With V trimmed by 5 bases and J by 11 bases, 14 bases remained unmatched. The CDR3 totals 15 residues. CDR3 sequence: CASSHTSGKYNEQYF. For the CDR3, the DNA is TGTGCCAGCAGCCATACTAGCGGGAAATACAATGAGCAGTACTTC. The full variable domain, with the rest looked up from reference TRBV7-2 and TRBJ2-5, is GAGVSQSPSNKVTEKGKDVELRCDPISGHTALYWYRQSLGQGLEFLIYFQGNSAPDKSGLPSDRFSAERTGGSVSTLTIQRTQQEDSAVYLCASSHTSGKYNEQYFGPGTRLLVL.

This clonotype was detected ten times or more. V gene TRBV6-4 combines with J gene TRBJ2-3; perhaps D is TRBD1 or TRBD2 (5 bases each). From germline, CDR1 is MRHNA and CDR2 SNTAGT. V dropped 2 bases and J dropped 4 bases, with 13 bases sitting between them. The CDR3 runs to 15 residues. CDR3 bases: TGTGCCAGCAGTGACGGCTCCCTGGGGGCAGATACGCAGTATTTT. The encoded protein is CASSDGSLGADTQYF.

The chain uses TRBV7-3 and TRBJ1-2; the match to TRBD1 covers 8 bases. The length of the CDR3 is 16 residues. J lost 7 bases, V lost 1 base, and 11 bases had no gene match. CDR1 and CDR2 (germline): SGHTA, FQGTGA. The CDR3 DNA sequence: TGTGCCAGCAGCTTAATAGGGCAGGGGGCGCCGGTTGGCTACACCTTC. This translates into CASSLIGQGAPVGYTF. Full variable domain (rest looked up from reference TRBV7-3 and TRBJ1-2): GAGVSQTPSNKVTEKGKYVELRCDPISGHTALYWYRQSLGQGPEFLIYFQGTGAADDSGLPNDRFFAVRPEGSVSTLKIQRTERGDSAVYLCASSLIGQGAPVGYTFGSGTRLTVV.

Only a few counts were recorded for this clonotype. This chain connects TRBV20-1 to TRBJ2-3; D remains ambiguous. The germline gives CDR1 DFQATT, CDR2 SNEGSKA (reference sequence). The CDR3 runs 13 residues. V was cut by 3 bases and J by 2 bases, with 9 bases left in between. Written as DNA, the CDR3 is TGCAGTGCTAGCTTTGAGGTCACAGATACGCAGTATTTT. Its translation: CSASFEVTDTQYF.

The chain links TRBV29-1 to TRBJ2-2, with 11 bases lining up with TRBD1. J lost 7 bases, V lost 7 bases, and 5 bases had no gene match. This CDR3 comprises 13 residues. From germline, CDR1 is SQVTM and CDR2 ANQGSEA. CDR3 sequence (DNA): TGCAGCGCTGGGACAGGGGGTGGCGGGGAGCTGTTTTTT. It is translated as CSAGTGGGGELFF.